This passage covers 14 T cell receptor beta chains from one sample sequenced in a study of CD8 T cells in ankylosing spondylitis. Whole-study results and caveats: Typical of ankylosing spondylitis blood, it appeared, was a TCR beta motif of eight highly homologous variants.

Which antigens these TCRs recognize remains unknown. TCRdb re-derived calls from the 5' RACE reads in MiXCR, one entry per CDR3 protein. Of fewer than 450,000 distinct CDR3 sequences listed, 15% to 20% are singletons. The sequenced material came from blood, either unsorted or a sorted T cell fraction (not recorded which). Receptors were obtained from a male donor with ankylosing spondylitis.

As regards this clonotype: One end of the junction is discordant with germline, which a read error may explain. The rearrangement uses TRBV18 and TRBJ2-3; TRBD2 matches 10 bases. The germline V gene has CDR1 KGHSH and CDR2 LQKENI. The CDR3 loop spans 16 amino acids. This chain's CDR3 is CASSPQSSGGQDTRYF. Written as DNA, the CDR3 is TGTGCCAGCTCACCCCAATCTAGCGGGGGTCAAGATACGCGGTATTTT.

CDR3 region: CASTRGLGDYEQYF. CDR3 coding DNA: TGTGCCAGCACCAGGGGGTTGGGGGACTACGAGCAGTACTTC. The chain carries TRBV6-1 and TRBJ2-7; 7 bases match TRBD1. The CDR3 has 14 residues. The germline V gene has CDR1 MNHNS and CDR2 SASEGT. V shed 7 bases, J shed 3 bases, and the junction held 9 bases outside the gene matches.

The chain combines TRBV2 with TRBJ1-1; unclear D gene. Germline V gene data show CDR1 as SNHLY and CDR2 as FYNNEI. This CDR3 is 14 amino acids long. Trimming pared 4 bases from V and 2 bases from J, leaving 11 bases between. CDR3 DNA sequence: TGTGCCAGCAGTGGTGGCGGAACCAACACTGAAGCTTTCTTT. This encodes CASSGGGTNTEAFF.

This clonotype was counted only a few times. The chain employs TRBV7-9 and TRBJ1-6, with no clear D. V lost 4 bases, J lost 10 bases, and 17 bases lay in between. The CDR3 has 15 amino acids. Germline V gene data show CDR1 as SEHNR and CDR2 as FQNEAQ (reference sequence). This chain's CDR3 is CASSSTLEGGSPLHF. DNA of the CDR3: TGTGCCAGCAGCTCCACTCTCGAAGGAGGCTCACCCCTCCACTTT.

The chain carries TRBV13 and TRBJ2-1; the match to TRBD1 covers 8 bases. With V trimmed by 1 base and J by 7 bases, 6 bases remained unmatched. The germline V gene encodes CDR1 PRHDT and CDR2 FYEKMQ (reference sequence). The CDR3 extends over 15 amino acids. CDR3 coding DNA: TGTGCCAGCAGCTTAGCCGACAGGGGTAGAAATGAGCAGTTCTTC. Translation gives CASSLADRGRNEQFF.

This chain links TRBV6-1 with TRBJ2-3, with D tentatively TRBD2 (5 bases). V lost 7 bases and J 5 bases, leaving 16 bases between the germline ends. The V gene's germline CDR1 is MNHNS and CDR2 SASEGT. The CDR3 extends over 14 amino acids. The CDR3 loop is CASNPAWAGDTQYF. The DNA of the CDR3 is TGTGCCAGCAACCCCGCGTGGGCGGGAGATACGCAGTATTTT.

The chain employs TRBV5-4 and TRBJ2-7; D is ambiguous. CDR1 is SGHNT, CDR2 YYREEE, per germline (reference sequence). The CDR3 is 13 amino acids. The V gene lost 0 bases and the J gene lost 9 bases, with 13 bases spanning the gap. For the CDR3, the DNA is TGTGCCAGCAGCTTGGGACCCGATTCTGGGCAGTACTTC. Translated, it gives CASSLGPDSGQYF.

The V gene is TRBV14, the J gene TRBJ1-1, with D possibly TRBD1 on 5 matching bases. Trimming took off 7 bases at V and 4 bases at J, with 16 bases between the two ends. Germline V gene data show CDR1 as SGHDN and CDR2 as FVKESK. The CDR3 covers 14 residues. The CDR3 nucleotides are TGTGCCAGCACCCTTATTATGGGGGGCACTGAAGCTTTCTTT. It encodes CASTLIMGGTEAFF.

This clonotype came up a few times. CDR3 nucleotides: TGCAGTGCCCGGACAATTCAAAACTATGGCTACACCTTC. Translating it yields CSARTIQNYGYTF. The genes are TRBV20-1 and TRBJ1-2; tentative D call: TRBD1 (5 bases). Germline V gene data show CDR1 as DFQATT and CDR2 as SNEGSKA (reference sequence). V was pared by 6 bases and J by 2 bases, with 13 bases between. The CDR3 length is 13 residues.

This clonotype was counted ten times or more. The chain joins TRBV6-2 or TRBV6-3 to TRBJ2-1; no firm D call. CDR1 and CDR2 (germline): MNHEY, SVGEGT. V lost 2 bases to trimming and J lost 2 bases, with 10 bases between them. This CDR3 has 15 amino acids. CDR3 in amino acids: CASSYIGDPYNEQFF. DNA for the CDR3: TGTGCCAGCAGTTACATTGGAGACCCCTACAATGAGCAGTTCTTC.

The chain couples TRBV25-1 to TRBJ2-5, with D perhaps TRBD2 (6 bases). Per germline, CDR1 MGHDK and CDR2 SYGVNS. V was trimmed by 6 bases and J by 7 bases, leaving 15 bases between them. This CDR3 contains 13 residues. CDR3 coding DNA: TGTGCCAGCAGGATGGCGGGGTGGGCGACCCAGTACTTC. It codes for CASRMAGWATQYF.

This clonotype was observed a few times. V gene TRBV12-3 or TRBV12-4 combines with J gene TRBJ1-1, with D possibly matching TRBD1 (5 bases). V lost 5 bases and J lost 3, with 10 bases in between. The CDR3 has 13 amino acids. This CDR3 reads CASSLQEYTEAFF. CDR3 DNA sequence: TGTGCCAGCAGTCTACAGGAGTACACTGAAGCTTTCTTT.

This clonotype has a handful of counts. The chain employs TRBV20-1 and TRBJ2-3; unclear D gene. This CDR3 spans 12 amino acids. V was pared by 3 bases and J by 3 bases, with 7 bases between. Looked up from germline, CDR1 is DFQATT and CDR2 is SNEGSKA (reference sequence). DNA of the CDR3: TGCAGTGCTAGTGGGTGGACAGATACGCAGTATTTT. Its translation is CSASGWTDTQYF.

The sample holds a few counts of this clonotype. The V and J genes are TRBV5-1 and TRBJ1-3, with a possible D match to TRBD1 (6 bases). The CDR3 length is 15 residues. CDR1 and CDR2 from the germline V gene are SGHRS and YFSETQ. V lost 0 bases, J lost 5 bases, and 12 bases lay in between. The CDR3 DNA reads as TGCGCCAGCAGCTTGGGGACAGAACAACGAAACACCATATATTTT. It is translated as CASSLGTEQRNTIYF.